The 30 T cell receptor beta chains in this list originate from one sample, sequenced in a study of blood T cell repertoires in COVID-19 (dated by TCRdb to about 2020). The library relied on the immunoSEQ multiplex PCR assay. TCRdb obtained this table from immuneACCESS and retained in-frame rearrangements with V and J assigned. These tables miss some clones; where compared with another copy, unresolved V genes account for less than half of the shortfall, and the remainder is unexplained. Present in this sample are more than 200,000 clones, 75% to 90% of which were seen just once. Of the sample, under 2% is held by the ten largest clones. Sequencing was done on a sample of peripheral blood. The receptor source for this set is a man aged 30-40 years with active or convalescent COVID-19.

The chain couples TRBV6-4 to TRBJ1-2; perhaps TRBD1 as D (5 bases). CDR1 and CDR2 from the germline V gene are MRHNA and SNTAGT. V lost 2 bases, J lost 4 bases, and 20 bases lay in between. There are 17 residues in the CDR3. CDR3 region: CASSDTFSRVYGYGYTF. The CDR3 coding sequence is TGTGCCAGCAGTGACACATTTAGCAGGGTTTATGGCTATGGCTACACCTTC.

The rearrangement joins TRBV4-2 to TRBJ2-7; tentative D call: TRBD1 (6 bases). V lost 0 bases to trimming and J lost 5 bases, with 11 bases between them. CDR1 is LGHNA, CDR2 YNFKEQ, per germline. This CDR3 contains 14 residues. Here the CDR3 reads CASSQDQGPNEQYF. CDR3 bases: TGTGCCAGCAGCCAAGATCAGGGGCCCAACGAGCAGTACTTC.

This clone was counted between two and nine times. The chain recombines TRBV19 with TRBJ1-2; 7 nucleotides match TRBD1. The CDR3 is 11 residues long. J was trimmed by 4 bases and V by 8 bases; bases with no gene match: 1. Germline-derived CDR1 and CDR2 are LNHDA and SQIVND (reference sequence). The CDR3 DNA reads as TGTGCCAGTGGGACAGCCTATGGCTACACCTTC. Protein sequence: CASGTAYGYTF. Drawing the rest from reference TRBV19 and TRBJ1-2, the complete variable domain is DGGITQSPKYLFRKEGQNVTLSCEQNLNHDAMYWYRQDPGQGLRLIYYSQIVNDFQKGDIAEGYSVSREKKESFPLTVTSAQKNPTAFYLCASGTAYGYTFGSGTRLTVV.

The rearrangement uses TRBV7-9 and TRBJ1-1; maybe TRBD1 (6 bases). The germline CDR1 and CDR2 sequences are SEHNR and FQNEAQ (reference sequence). The ends were cut back, 5 bases at V and 4 bases at J, with 14 bases in the middle. This CDR3 has 14 residues. CDR3 DNA sequence: TGTGCCAGCAGCCGGACAGCGTATCGCACTGAAGCTTTCTTT. Its protein product is CASSRTAYRTEAFF.

The genes are TRBV21-1 and TRBJ1-4; TRBD1, the table's D call, was not compared with the DNA. TRBV21-1 is recorded as a pseudogene. The CDR3 is made up of 17 amino acids. CDR3 amino acids: CASSGRDRTSTNEKLFF. In DNA, the CDR3 is TGTGCCAGCAGCGGCCGGGACAGAACCTCAACTAATGAAAAACTGTTTTTT.

The V call is TRBV4-1, the J call TRBJ1-1, with D tentatively TRBD1 (5 bases). CDR3 size: 14 residues. The germline V and J ends were trimmed by 1 base and 4 bases, with 10 bases remaining between them. CDR1 MGHRA and CDR2 YSYEKL come from the germline V gene. CDR3 nucleotides: TGCGCCAGCAGCCAAGTCAAAGGGGTCACTGAAGCTTTCTTT. It codes for CASSQVKGVTEAFF.

This clone was seen more than once but under ten times. The genes are TRBV13 and TRBJ1-3; no reliable D call. The CDR3 is made up of 15 amino acids. Germline CDR1 PRHDT, CDR2 FYEKMQ (reference sequence). Trimming cost V 5 bases and J 3 bases, with 14 bases left between them. The CDR3 DNA reads as TGTGCCAGCAGCCCCAGACGGGATTATGGAAACACCATATATTTT. Its translation is CASSPRRDYGNTIYF.

The chain is built from TRBV7-2 and TRBJ2-2; D is perhaps TRBD2 (6 bases). V was cut by 1 base and J by 4 bases, with 13 bases left in between. The CDR3 consists of 16 residues. Germline assignment: CDR1 SGHTA and CDR2 FQGNSA. This CDR3 is CASSLDGGVGTGELFF. For the CDR3, the DNA is TGTGCCAGCAGCTTAGATGGCGGGGTCGGCACCGGGGAGCTGTTTTTT.

The chain has TRBV10-1 and TRBJ2-1; 7 nucleotides align to TRBD2. Germline V CDR1 and CDR2: WNHNN, SYGVQD (reference sequence). This CDR3 is built from 13 residues. V dropped 4 bases and J dropped 7; count of bases not matched to a gene: 4. CDR3 coding DNA: TGCGCCAGCAGTGCTGGGGGGGTGAATGAGCAGTTCTTC. It encodes CASSAGGVNEQFF.

This clone was recorded once. The V call is TRBV30, the J call TRBJ2-7; TRBD2 agrees at 7 bases. Germline V CDR1 and CDR2: GTSNPN, SVGIG (reference sequence). There are 14 residues in the CDR3. The V and J ends lost 4 bases and 4 bases, in that order; junction bases with no gene match: 10. Written as DNA, the CDR3 is TGTGCCTGGATGGGGGGGGGATTTGAGTACGAGCAGTACTTC. It is translated as CAWMGGGFEYEQYF.

The chain is built from TRBV4-1 and TRBJ2-7; 10 bases fit TRBD2. The germline gives CDR1 MGHRA, CDR2 YSYEKL. CDR3 length: 14 residues. J lost 5 bases, V lost 4 bases, and 5 bases had no gene match. In nucleotides, the CDR3 is TGCGCCAGCAGCCCTAGCGGGGGTCCTGACGAGCAGTACTTC. Its translation: CASSPSGGPDEQYF.

About this clone itself: Its ends do not fully match the called genes, so a read error is possible. The chain uses TRBV11-2 and TRBJ1-1; TRBD1 aligns across 11 bases. Germline V gives CDR1 SGHAT, CDR2 FQNNGV. The CDR3 runs 14 residues. CDR3 sequence: CASSYGQGATGAFF. The CDR3 DNA follows: TGTGCCAGCAGCTACGGACAGGGGGCAACTGGAGCTTTCTTT.

The chain links TRBV6-2 or TRBV6-3 to TRBJ2-5; D might be TRBD1 (5 bases). Germline V gives CDR1 MNHEY, CDR2 SVGEGT. The CDR3 contains 13 residues. Trimming left V 5 bases short and J 7 bases short, with 14 bases between. The DNA for the CDR3 is TGTGCCAGCAGTCCAGGGATTTCGGGGACCCAGTACTTC. Translation: CASSPGISGTQYF.

This chain joins TRBV24-1 and TRBJ2-5; the match to TRBD2 covers 9 bases. Trimming removed 5 bases from V and 5 bases from J; junction bases left unmatched: 5. This CDR3 region has 14 residues. Germline CDR1 and CDR2: KGHDR and SFDVKD. DNA of the CDR3: TGTGCCACCAGTGCGGCGGGAGGGCAGGAGACCCAGTACTTC. Protein product: CATSAAGGQETQYF.

V gene TRBV5-5 combines with J gene TRBJ2-5; tentatively, D is TRBD2 (5 bases). CDR3 length equals 14 residues. CDR1 SGHKS and CDR2 YYEKEE come from the germline V gene (reference sequence). The germline V and J ends were trimmed by 0 bases and 5 bases, with 11 bases remaining between them. The CDR3 sequence is CASSLGKGEETQYF. The CDR3 coding sequence is TGTGCCAGCAGCTTGGGTAAGGGAGAGGAGACCCAGTACTTC.

The chain couples TRBV5-1 to TRBJ2-1; 7 nucleotides agree with TRBD1. The CDR3 runs 13 residues. V lost 3 bases to trimming and J lost 5 bases; unmatched junction nucleotides: 2. Germline V gene lookup returns CDR1 SGHRS and CDR2 YFSETQ. As DNA, the CDR3 is TGCGCCAGCAGCTCCGGACAGGACAATGAGCAGTTCTTC. Residues: CASSSGQDNEQFF.

This sequence joins TRBV5-6 and TRBJ1-5; 7 bases map to TRBD1. Looked up from germline, CDR1 is SGHDT and CDR2 is YYEEEE. J gave up 3 bases and V 4 bases, and 7 bases lay outside the gene matches. This CDR3 region has 15 residues. The CDR3 DNA is TGTGCCAGCAGCCGACACAGGGGACCCAATCAGCCCCAGCATTTT. Its protein is CASSRHRGPNQPQHF.

The chain carries TRBV7-9 and TRBJ1-2; TRBD1 might be the D (5 bases). The CDR3 covers 17 residues. Germline V gene data show CDR1 as SEHNR and CDR2 as FQNEAQ (reference sequence). Trimming stripped 5 bases from V and 2 bases from J, with 21 bases between. The CDR3 sequence: CASSRGTSGGRNYGYTF. The DNA for the CDR3 is TGTGCCAGCAGCCGTGGGACTAGCGGGGGGAGGAACTATGGCTACACCTTC.

The rearrangement uses TRBV5-1 and TRBJ1-2; 7 bases are shared with TRBD1. J gave up 2 bases and V 2 bases, and 6 bases lay outside the gene matches. Germline CDR1 reads SGHRS; CDR2 reads YFSETQ. The CDR3 extends over 15 amino acids. CDR3 in DNA: TGCGCCAGCAGCTTACAGGGGTGGGGGAACTATGGCTACACCTTC. Protein product: CASSLQGWGNYGYTF.

The chain links TRBV7-9 to TRBJ2-3; maybe TRBD2 (5 bases). V was clipped by 5 bases and J by 4 bases, with 10 bases between them. This CDR3 is built from 13 residues. Germline CDR1 is SEHNR and CDR2 is FQNEAQ (reference sequence). CDR3 nucleotides: TGTGCCAGCAGCACAGACTACGCAGATACGCAGTATTTT. It encodes CASSTDYADTQYF. Using reference TRBV7-9 and TRBJ2-3 for the parts outside the CDR3, the full variable domain is DTGVSQNPRHKITKRGQNVTFRCDPISEHNRLYWYRQTLGQGPEFLTYFQNEAQLEKSRLLSDRFSAERPKGSFSTLEIQRTEQGDSAMYLCASSTDYADTQYFGPGTRLTVL.

J is TRBJ2-3 and V is TRBV2; the match to TRBD2 covers 15 bases. Germline V gene data show CDR1 as SNHLY and CDR2 as FYNNEI. This CDR3 is built from 18 residues. V trimming: 5 bases; J trimming: 3 bases; junction bases outside the gene matches: 9. CDR3 DNA sequence: TGTGCCAGCAGTTCCGGACTAGCGGGGGGGAGTAGAACAGATACGCAGTATTTT. Protein product: CASSSGLAGGSRTDTQYF.

The V and J genes are TRBV6-5 and TRBJ1-6; 7 bases align to TRBD1. Losses at the gene ends were 4 bases for V and 7 bases for J; bases not matched to a gene: 4. Per germline, CDR1 MNHEY and CDR2 SVGAGI. The CDR3 spans 14 residues. In nucleotides, the CDR3 is TGTGCCAGCAGTTTTTTGGACAGGAATTCACCCCTCCACTTT. This translates into CASSFLDRNSPLHF.

The chain couples TRBV7-9 to TRBJ2-5; D uncertain. V gave up 0 bases and J gave up 5 bases, with 7 bases separating them. Germline assignment: CDR1 SEHNR and CDR2 FQNEAQ (reference sequence). This CDR3 comprises 13 residues. The CDR3 reads CASSLAQSETQYF. The CDR3 bases are TGTGCCAGCAGCTTAGCGCAGTCGGAGACCCAGTACTTC.

This clone showed up just a few times. The chain employs TRBV2 and TRBJ1-1; D gene unclear. With 3 bases removed from V and 0 bases from J, the gap between germline ends came to 5 bases. The germline V gene has CDR1 SNHLY and CDR2 FYNNEI. This CDR3 is built from 13 residues. The CDR3 spells CASSDGLNTEAFF. The CDR3 DNA sequence: TGTGCCAGCAGTGATGGCCTGAACACTGAAGCTTTCTTT.

The chain combines TRBV6-4 with TRBJ1-1; perhaps TRBD1 as D (6 bases). Germline V gene sequence: CDR1 MRHNA, CDR2 SNTAGT. Trimming shortened V by 2 bases and J by 10 bases, and 20 bases separated the two germline ends. This CDR3 spans 15 amino acids. CDR3 in amino acids: CASSDLLRTGSGAFF. CDR3 coding DNA: TGTGCCAGCAGTGACCTATTACGAACAGGGTCAGGAGCTTTCTTT.

The CDR3, as DNA: TGTGCCAGCTCGGGACAGGGGGGCCCCGGAGGTGGCTACACCTTC. The encoded protein is CASSGQGGPGGGYTF. The chain joins TRBV6-5 to TRBJ1-2; 11 bases fit TRBD1. This CDR3 contains 15 residues. The junction had 12 bases not matched to a gene; V was cut back by 8 bases and J by 7 bases. CDR1 MNHEY and CDR2 SVGAGI come from the germline V gene.

This chain connects TRBV29-1 to TRBJ1-5; 7 nucleotides line up with TRBD1. The CDR3 contains 13 residues. The germline gives CDR1 SQVTM, CDR2 ANQGSEA. The V and J ends lost 6 bases and 4 bases, in that order; junction bases with no gene match: 6. Here the CDR3 reads CSVRQGPNQPQHF. For the CDR3, the DNA is TGCAGCGTCAGACAGGGTCCGAATCAGCCCCAGCATTTT.

V usage is TRBV10-3 and J usage is TRBJ2-7; D perhaps matches TRBD1 (5 bases). The V gene lost 3 bases and the J gene lost 2 bases, with 8 bases spanning the gap. CDR1 is ENHRY, CDR2 SYGVKD, per germline. The CDR3 sequence is 13 residues long. This CDR3 is CAISEQDTYEQYF. The CDR3 DNA is TGTGCCATCAGTGAACAGGACACCTACGAGCAGTACTTC.

The rearrangement joins TRBV6-5 to TRBJ2-1; 9 bases fit TRBD2. CDR1 and CDR2 (germline): MNHEY, SVGAGI. The CDR3 is 14 amino acids. Losses at the gene ends were 7 bases for V and 6 bases for J; bases not matched to a gene: 7. The CDR3 coding sequence is TGTGCCAGCATTAAGAGCGGGGGGAGCAATGAGCAGTTCTTC. This translates into CASIKSGGSNEQFF.

This sequence joins TRBV9 and TRBJ1-4; no clear D. The CDR3 is 13 amino acids. With 3 bases removed from V and 8 bases from J, the gap between germline ends came to 11 bases. Germline CDR1 is SGDLS and CDR2 is YYNGEE. CDR3 sequence: CASSGPVREKLFF. In DNA, the CDR3 is TGTGCCAGCAGCGGACCGGTCAGGGAAAAACTGTTTTTT.